This T cell receptor beta chain was found in a study of blood T cell repertoires in COVID-19. Germline V gene data show CDR1 as SGHVS and CDR2 as FQNEAQ. The CDR3 totals 15 residues. Unmatched junction bases numbered 9, after V lost 4 bases and J lost 4 bases. Assay: immunoSEQ multiplex PCR; the TCRdb copy retains only in-frame clones and omits some. The repertoire holds about 97,000 clones, with around 87% as singletons. The sequence was obtained from a woman aged 25 to 39 with acute or convalescent COVID-19. The chain employs TRBV7-8 and TRBJ1-2; 7 bases are a match to TRBD1. The sample was peripheral blood. The CDR3 sequence is CASSSPGGQPYGYTF. CDR3 bases: TGTGCCAGCAGCTCGCCTGGGGGACAGCCCTATGGCTACACCTTC.